One sample yielded the 28 T cell receptor beta chains listed below, sequenced in a study of cytomegalovirus exposure and HLA in healthy donors. The PCR ran on 60 Vbeta and 13 Jbeta primers. This table comes from immunoSEQ multiplex PCR, and its TCRdb copy is limited to in-frame clones, with some not included. This table has around 130,000 clones, approximately 71% appearing once. The sample consisted of PBMCs. All receptors come from a woman aged 60-75 years in good health and CMV-seronegative.

V usage is TRBV6-1 and J usage is TRBJ2-1, with TRBD2 matching over 9 bases. Per the germline V gene, CDR1 is MNHNS and CDR2 is SASEGT. J gave up 7 bases and V 3 bases, and 10 bases lay outside the gene matches. CDR3 length: 16 residues. CDR3 sequence reads: CASSDRGLATINEQFF. CDR3 in DNA: TGTGCCAGCAGTGACCGCGGACTAGCGACAATTAATGAGCAGTTCTTC.

V is TRBV5-4 and J is TRBJ1-3; 9 bases align to TRBD1. With 4 bases clipped from V and 4 bases from J, the junction kept 6 bases outside the gene matches. This CDR3 region has 15 residues. Germline CDR1 SGHNT, CDR2 YYREEE (reference sequence). As DNA, the CDR3 is TGTGCCAGCAGCCGTGGACAGGGGTCGGGAAACACCATATATTTT. The encoded protein is CASSRGQGSGNTIYF.

V and J are TRBV27 and TRBJ1-2; TRBD1 matches 8 bases. This CDR3 region has 16 residues. The germline V gene encodes CDR1 MNHEY and CDR2 SMNVEV (reference sequence). The junction had 17 bases not matched to a gene; V was cut back by 7 bases and J by 7 bases. The CDR3 sequence is CASTTFKQGVVGGYTF. CDR3 DNA sequence: TGTGCCAGCACCACCTTCAAACAGGGGGTGGTGGGTGGCTACACCTTC.

The genes are TRBV14 and TRBJ1-6, with D hard to call. The CDR3 sequence is 17 residues long. Germline V lookup: CDR1 SGHDN, CDR2 FVKESK. Trimming stripped 3 bases from V and 4 bases from J, with 16 bases between. The CDR3 DNA follows: TGTGCCAGCAGCCACGGGGAGGGATCAGCATATAATTCACCCCTCCACTTT. Translating it yields CASSHGEGSAYNSPLHF.

This chain joins TRBV2 and TRBJ1-4; 7 positions agree with TRBD1. V lost 5 bases to trimming and J lost 6 bases; unmatched junction nucleotides: 6. The germline V gene encodes CDR1 SNHLY and CDR2 FYNNEI. The CDR3 length is 14 residues. The DNA for the CDR3 is TGTGCCAGCAGTAAAAGACAGGGAGATGAAAAACTGTTTTTT. Protein product: CASSKRQGDEKLFF.

This chain uses TRBV20-1 with TRBJ2-7; perhaps TRBD1 as D (6 bases). This CDR3 region has 10 residues. Trimming pared 6 bases from V and 5 bases from J, leaving 8 bases between. CDR1 is DFQATT, CDR2 SNEGSKA, per germline (reference sequence). CDR3 in amino acids: CSAGTHEQYF. The CDR3 DNA reads TGCAGTGCAGGGACACACGAGCAGTACTTC.

The CDR3 region is CASSLSVNTEAFF. CDR3 in DNA: TGTGCCAGCAGCTTATCAGTGAACACTGAAGCTTTCTTT. V usage is TRBV11-2 and J usage is TRBJ1-1; the D is unclear. Trimming removed 2 bases at V and 0 bases at J, with 4 bases between. Per the germline V gene, CDR1 is SGHAT and CDR2 is FQNNGV. This CDR3 has 13 amino acids.

This chain joins TRBV7-6 and TRBJ2-1; 9 bases fit TRBD1. Trimming took 5 bases from V and 5 from J; bases not matched to a gene: 10. The CDR3 loop spans 16 amino acids. CDR1 and CDR2 from the germline V gene are SGHVS and FNYEAQ. In DNA, the CDR3 is TGTGCCAGCAGCCTATATCGGGACAGGGATAACAATGAGCAGTTCTTC. Its protein is CASSLYRDRDNNEQFF.

This clone was found a few times. The genes are TRBV6-1 and TRBJ2-7; D gene uncertain. Trimming took 7 bases from V and 1 from J, leaving 11 bases between them. The CDR3 has 13 residues. In germline, CDR1 is MNHNS, CDR2 SASEGT. CDR3 sequence (DNA): TGTGCCAGCATGGCGGCCAATTCCTACGAGCAGTACTTC. It codes for CASMAANSYEQYF.

The chain recombines TRBV4-1 with TRBJ1-2, with 9 bases fitting TRBD1. The ends lost 5 bases at V and 6 bases at J; junction bases unmatched: 10. This CDR3 contains 15 residues. The germline V gene encodes CDR1 MGHRA and CDR2 YSYEKL. The CDR3 is CASSKTGQGYNGYTF. The CDR3 bases are TGCGCCAGCAGCAAGACGGGACAGGGTTACAATGGCTACACCTTC.

The chain couples TRBV7-9 to TRBJ2-7; TRBD2 matches at 13 bases. With V trimmed by 6 bases and J by 7 bases, 9 bases remained unmatched. The CDR3 is 15 residues long. From germline, CDR1 is SEHNR and CDR2 FQNEAQ (reference sequence). CDR3 DNA sequence: TGTGCCAGCAGTCCCACTGGGACTAGCGGGAATGAGCAGTACTTC. It specifies CASSPTGTSGNEQYF. Full variable domain (rest looked up from reference TRBV7-9 and TRBJ2-7): DTGVSQNPRHKITKRGQNVTFRCDPISEHNRLYWYRQTLGQGPEFLTYFQNEAQLEKSRLLSDRFSAERPKGSFSTLEIQRTEQGDSAMYLCASSPTGTSGNEQYFGPGTRLTVT.

This chain connects TRBV4-1 to TRBJ1-4, with a possible D match to TRBD1 (6 bases). Germline CDR1 reads MGHRA; CDR2 reads YSYEKL. This CDR3 region has 15 residues. V lost 5 bases and J lost 5, with 15 bases in between. CDR3 sequence: CASSRRTETNEKLFF. The CDR3 DNA reads TGCGCCAGCAGCAGACGGACAGAGACAAATGAAAAACTGTTTTTT.

This clone appeared a few times. The V gene is TRBV5-5, the J gene TRBJ1-1, with D hard to call. This CDR3 spans 14 amino acids. The V end lost 0 bases, the J end lost 4 bases, and 10 bases lay between the germline ends. In germline, CDR1 is SGHKS, CDR2 YYEKEE (reference sequence). The CDR3 DNA reads TGTGCCAGCAGCTTGGGGGCCGTGATCACTGAAGCTTTCTTT. This translates into CASSLGAVITEAFF. The full variable domain, in which reference TRBV5-5 and TRBJ1-1 provide the parts outside the CDR3, is DAGVTQSPTHLIKTRGQQVTLRCSPISGHKSVSWYQQVLGQGPQFIFQYYEKEERGRGNFPDRFSARQFPNYSSELNVNALLLGDSALYLCASSLGAVITEAFFGQGTRLTVV.

The rearrangement uses TRBV11-3 and TRBJ1-1, with D maybe TRBD1 (5 bases). V gave up 4 bases and J gave up 1 base, with 13 bases separating them. From germline, CDR1 is SGHNT and CDR2 YENEEA. The CDR3 is made up of 15 amino acids. In nucleotides, the CDR3 is TGTGCCAGCAGCTCTACCGGACACCCGAACACTGAAGCTTTCTTT. This sequence encodes CASSSTGHPNTEAFF.

The chain is built from TRBV19 and TRBJ1-1, with TRBD1 matching over 8 bases. Germline values: CDR1 LNHDA, CDR2 SQIVND (reference sequence). Trimming removed 5 bases from V and 6 bases from J; junction bases left unmatched: 11. This CDR3 has 15 residues. CDR3 bases: TGTGCCAGTAGTGCGAGACAGGGGCCCCCAGCTGAAGCTTTCTTT. This codes for CASSARQGPPAEAFF.

The chain joins TRBV25-1 to TRBJ1-1, with D perhaps matching TRBD1 (5 bases). Trimming cost V 4 bases and J 5 bases, with 14 bases left between them. CDR3 size: 14 residues. In germline, CDR1 is MGHDK, CDR2 SYGVNS. The CDR3: CASSGEGVLTEAFF. The DNA for the CDR3 is TGTGCCAGCAGTGGTGAAGGGGTTTTGACTGAAGCTTTCTTT.

The chain carries TRBV11-1 and TRBJ2-1, with 7 bases identical to TRBD2. The CDR3 consists of 15 residues. Germline V gene lookup returns CDR1 SGHAT and CDR2 FQDESV (reference sequence). Losses at the gene ends were 3 bases for V and 3 bases for J; bases not matched to a gene: 5. CDR3 sequence: CASSFGGGNYNEQFF. The CDR3 DNA reads TGTGCCAGCAGCTTCGGCGGGGGAAACTACAATGAGCAGTTCTTC.

This clone was seen a handful of times. The chain employs TRBV9 and TRBJ2-6; D is perhaps TRBD1 (6 bases). From germline, CDR1 is SGDLS and CDR2 YYNGEE. This CDR3 is 15 amino acids long. Trimming stripped 0 bases from V and 2 bases from J, with 6 bases between. DNA for the CDR3: TGTGCCAGCAGCGTAGACAGGGCTGGGGCCAACGTCCTGACTTTC. It specifies CASSVDRAGANVLTF.

The CDR3 reads CASSLQKHLEQFF. The CDR3, as DNA: TGTGCCAGCAGCTTACAAAAGCATCTTGAGCAGTTCTTC. The V and J genes are TRBV7-3 and TRBJ2-1; no clear D. The V and J ends lost 2 bases and 9 bases respectively, with 11 bases between them. CDR3 length equals 13 residues. CDR1 is SGHTA and CDR2 is FQGTGA in the germline V gene.

CDR3 bases: TGTGCCAGCAGCCCCCGACAGAGCAGCTCCTACAATGAGCAGTTCTTC. Amino acid sequence: CASSPRQSSSYNEQFF. The chain uses TRBV7-6 and TRBJ2-1, with a tentative D call TRBD1 (5 bases). V was pared by 5 bases and J by 0 bases, with 14 bases between. The length of the CDR3 is 16 residues. Germline V gene data show CDR1 as SGHVS and CDR2 as FNYEAQ.

The chain combines TRBV7-3 with TRBJ2-1, with 10 bases that match TRBD2. This CDR3 is 15 amino acids long. V dropped 5 bases and J dropped 4; count of bases not matched to a gene: 5. Per germline, CDR1 SGHTA and CDR2 FQGTGA. As DNA, the CDR3 is TGTGCCAGCAGCGCCGTAGCGGGGGGTTACAATGAGCAGTTCTTC. Translation: CASSAVAGGYNEQFF.

This clone was recorded only once. The chain has TRBV18 and TRBJ1-5; D gene ambiguous. Trimming shortened V by 6 bases and J by 0 bases, and 12 bases separated the two germline ends. Germline CDR1 reads KGHSH; CDR2 reads LQKENI. The CDR3 length is 15 residues. The CDR3 DNA reads as TGTGCCAGCTCGCTCACGACTCATAGCAATCAGCCCCAGCATTTT. Protein sequence: CASSLTTHSNQPQHF.

The rearrangement joins TRBV2 to TRBJ1-1; TRBD1 matches at 7 bases. With 5 bases clipped from V and 6 bases from J, the junction kept 9 bases outside the gene matches. The CDR3 totals 14 residues. The germline V gene encodes CDR1 SNHLY and CDR2 FYNNEI. Here the CDR3 reads CASSPMTGSPEAFF. The CDR3 bases are TGTGCCAGCAGTCCGATGACAGGGTCCCCTGAAGCTTTCTTT.

V usage is TRBV7-7 and J usage is TRBJ2-3; no definite D call. In germline, CDR1 is SSHAT, CDR2 FNYEAQ (reference sequence). The CDR3 runs 13 residues. The V end was cut by 1 base, the J end by 4 bases, with 6 bases between. This CDR3 reads CASSLVPADTQYF. The CDR3 DNA reads as TGTGCCAGCAGCTTAGTACCGGCAGATACGCAGTATTTT.

CDR3 nucleotides: TGTGCCAGCAGTTTACTGAGGGGGTCCTACGAGCAGTACTTC. Translating gives CASSLLRGSYEQYF. This chain joins TRBV27 and TRBJ2-7, with a weak D call TRBD1 (6 bases). Germline V lookup: CDR1 MNHEY, CDR2 SMNVEV (reference sequence). V was clipped by 2 bases and J by 1 base, with 9 bases between them. This CDR3 spans 14 amino acids.

This chain joins TRBV6-5 and TRBJ2-2; D is uncertain. Germline CDR1 is MNHEY and CDR2 is SVGAGI. The CDR3 has 15 amino acids. The V and J ends lost 6 bases and 0 bases respectively, with 11 bases between them. As DNA, the CDR3 is TGTGCCAGCAGCCGAAACTACGCGAACACCGGGGAGCTGTTTTTT. Its translation is CASSRNYANTGELFF.

The rearrangement links TRBV30 to TRBJ1-5, with D possibly TRBD1 on 6 matching bases. The CDR3 spans 16 residues. Germline assignment: CDR1 GTSNPN and CDR2 SVGIG (reference sequence). V was clipped by 0 bases and J by 7 bases, with 19 bases between them. The CDR3 here is CAWSVGGPSPSQPQHF. CDR3 in DNA: TGTGCCTGGAGTGTCGGGGGGCCTTCACCCAGCCAGCCCCAGCATTTT.

The gene calls are TRBV2 and TRBJ2-1; TRBD1 agrees at 10 bases. The junction had 11 bases not matched to a gene; V was cut back by 6 bases and J by 9 bases. The length of the CDR3 is 15 residues. Germline V gene sequence: CDR1 SNHLY, CDR2 FYNNEI. The CDR3 here is CASRGGQGVFGEQFF. CDR3 in DNA: TGTGCCAGCAGGGGCGGACAGGGGGTTTTTGGTGAGCAGTTCTTC.